The rows below give T cell receptor beta chains drawn from one sample of a study of cytomegalovirus exposure and HLA in healthy donors. Data came from immunoSEQ multiplex PCR; TCRdb stores just in-frame clones and leaves some out. This table has about 220,000 clones, 82% appearing once. The specimen sequenced was PBMCs. The origin of the receptors is a woman in her thirties or forties in good health and CMV-seropositive. Both conserved end residues are part of each CDR3. D genes are given only for firm matches. Clone size is given for some rows only: seen once, a few or many times, or a class if the clone is expanded.

d_call j_call v_call clone_size cdr3_aa cdr3_nt
TRBD1 TRBJ1-5 TRBV10-3 . CAISDREGPQHF TGTGCCATCAGCGACAGGGAAGGGCCCCAGCATTTT
TRBD1 TRBJ1-1 TRBV7-9 . CASSLGLTGGVTEAFF TGTGCCAGCAGCTTGGGCCTTACAGGGGGCGTCACTGAAGCTTTCTTT
TRBD1 TRBJ1-4 TRBV29-1 . CSVGETGGGEKLFF TGCAGCGTTGGCGAGACAGGGGGCGGTGAAAAACTGTTTTTT
. TRBJ1-3 TRBV10-3 . CAISLGAQVSGNTIYF TGTGCCATCAGCTTAGGGGCACAAGTCTCTGGAAACACCATATATTTT
TRBD1 TRBJ1-1 TRBV5-4 . CASANAPGQMNTEAFF TGTGCCAGCGCAAATGCACCGGGACAGATGAACACTGAAGCTTTCTTT
. TRBJ1-3 TRBV27 . CASRRDREGNTIYF TGTGCCAGCAGGCGGGACCGGGAGGGAAACACCATATATTTT
TRBD1 TRBJ1-6 TRBV4-1 . CASSQTRQGVRAPLHF TGCGCCAGCAGCCAAACCAGACAGGGGGTAAGGGCACCCCTCCACTTT
. TRBJ2-1 TRBV5-4 . CASSLAVGVTYNEQFF TGTGCCAGCAGCCTTGCGGTGGGAGTTACCTACAATGAGCAGTTCTTC
TRBD1 TRBJ2-5 TRBV5-1 . CASSRGQGAETQYF TGCGCCAGCAGCAGAGGACAGGGGGCCGAGACCCAGTACTTC
. TRBJ1-2 TRBV29-1 . CSVENAGYDYGYTF TGCAGCGTTGAGAATGCAGGGTACGACTATGGCTACACCTTC
TRBD2 TRBJ2-2 TRBV7-2 . CASSLYKLAGTGELFF TGTGCCAGCAGCTTATACAAGCTAGCGGGAACCGGGGAGCTGTTTTTT
. TRBJ2-3 TRBV5-1 . CASSLETALTDTQYF TGCGCCAGCAGCTTGGAGACTGCACTCACAGATACGCAGTATTTT
TRBD2 TRBJ2-7 TRBV7-9 . CASSLEGGDYEQYF TGTGCCAGCAGCTTAGAGGGAGGGGACTACGAGCAGTACTTC
TRBD1 TRBJ1-4 TRBV5-1 . CASSPQGGNEKLFF TGCGCCAGCAGCCCACAGGGGGGTAATGAAAAACTGTTTTTT
TRBD1 TRBJ1-2 TRBV6-5 few CASRRDSYGYTF TGTGCCAGCAGGCGGGACAGCTATGGCTACACCTTC
TRBD1 TRBJ1-2 TRBV18 . CASSPPGQPMGGYTF TGTGCCAGCTCACCACCGGGACAGCCAATGGGGGGCTACACCTTC
TRBD1 TRBJ2-7 TRBV7-9 . CASSPRTGVYEQYF TGTGCCAGCAGCCCACGGACAGGGGTCTACGAGCAGTACTTC
. TRBJ1-1 TRBV20-1 . CSARDKLGAFF TGCAGTGCCCGGGACAAGCTCGGAGCTTTCTTT
. TRBJ1-2 TRBV10-2 . CASSESGNRVVDYGYTF TGCGCCAGCAGTGAGTCCGGCAACAGGGTCGTGGACTATGGCTACACCTTC
. TRBJ1-1 TRBV2 . CASSPAGRGGTEAFF TGTGCCAGCAGTCCTGCGGGCAGGGGAGGGACTGAAGCTTTCTTT
. TRBJ2-2 TRBV20-1 . CSAEGTGELFF TGCAGTGCGGAGGGGACCGGGGAGCTGTTTTTT
. TRBJ1-2 TRBV18 . CASSPQSPANYGYTF TGTGCCAGCTCACCACAGAGCCCCGCTAACTATGGCTACACCTTC
. TRBJ2-7 TRBV4-1 few CASSQGDWMQVYEQYF TGCGCCAGCAGCCAAGGAGACTGGATGCAAGTGTACGAGCAGTACTTC
. TRBJ2-7 TRBV9 . CASSVGSVTYEQYF TGTGCCAGCAGCGTAGGATCGGTTACCTACGAGCAGTACTTC
TRBD1 TRBJ2-3 TRBV25-1 . CASTVGGSRTDTQYF TGTGCCAGCACCGTAGGGGGCAGTAGAACAGATACGCAGTATTTT
TRBD1 TRBJ2-7 TRBV18 . CASSPGQVYEQYF TGTGCCAGCTCTCCGGGACAGGTCTACGAGCAGTACTTC
TRBD1 TRBJ1-4 TRBV6-5 . CASSYSGTGVEKLFF TGTGCCAGCAGTTACTCAGGGACAGGGGTGGAAAAACTGTTTTTT
TRBD2 TRBJ2-3 TRBV11-2 . CASSLASGRTDTQYF TGTGCCAGCAGCTTAGCTAGCGGCCGCACAGATACGCAGTATTTT
. TRBJ1-3 TRBV7-6 . CASSLLGSGGNTIYF TGTGCCAGCAGCTTACTGGGATCGGGAGGAAACACCATATATTTT